One sample yielded the 11 T cell receptor beta chains listed below, sequenced in a study of control samples from healthy donors and cancer patients. Libraries were prepared by immunoSEQ multiplex PCR; TCRdb keeps only in-frame clonotypes and omits some of them. The sample consists of around 80,000 clones, around 87% of them appearing once. The sequencing input was blood. These receptors all stem from a man between 50 and 59 years old in good health.

In DNA form, the CDR3 reads TGCGCCAGCAGCCCGGGACTAGCGCTCTCCTACAATGAGCAGTTCTTC. It specifies CASSPGLALSYNEQFF. J is TRBJ2-1 and V is TRBV4-1, with 10 bases fitting TRBD2. Germline CDR1 is MGHRA and CDR2 is YSYEKL. The CDR3 is 16 amino acids. J lost 0 bases, V lost 4 bases, and 3 bases had no gene match.

V and J are TRBV9 and TRBJ2-5; D unclear. Germline V gene lookup returns CDR1 SGDLS and CDR2 YYNGEE. V was pared by 0 bases and J by 5 bases, with 8 bases between. The CDR3 totals 13 residues. CDR3: CASSVGGWETQYF. CDR3 sequence (DNA): TGTGCCAGCAGCGTAGGGGGTTGGGAGACCCAGTACTTC.

This sequence joins TRBV21-1 and TRBJ2-1; the table's D call of TRBD2 was not tested on the DNA. TRBV21-1 is a listed pseudogene. This CDR3 has 13 residues. The CDR3: CASTYSSYNEQFF. The CDR3 DNA reads as TGTGCCAGCACCTATAGCTCCTACAATGAGCAGTTCTTC.

The chain combines TRBV5-8 with TRBJ2-7; either TRBD1 or TRBD2 may fit D (5 bases each). V was shortened by 3 bases and J by 5 bases, with 15 bases between the two germline ends. This CDR3 has 14 residues. Germline V gene lookup returns CDR1 SGHTS and CDR2 YDEGEE. Written as DNA, the CDR3 is TGTGCCAGCAGCTCAAGGGGTGGAGGAAACGAGCAGTACTTC. Translation gives CASSSRGGGNEQYF.

V is TRBV7-3 and J is TRBJ2-1; the D is unclear. Germline V gene sequence: CDR1 SGHTA, CDR2 FQGTGA. The CDR3 runs to 13 residues. Between the trimmed V and J ends, which lost 5 bases and 10 bases, there was a span of 15 bases. The CDR3 region has the DNA TGTGCCAGCAGCAGACTGGGGATGGGGGAGCAGTTCTTC. Its protein is CASSRLGMGEQFF. Variable domain in full (rest from reference TRBV7-3 and TRBJ2-1): GAGVSQTPSNKVTEKGKYVELRCDPISGHTALYWYRQSLGQGPEFLIYFQGTGAADDSGLPNDRFFAVRPEGSVSTLKIQRTERGDSAVYLCASSRLGMGEQFFGPGTRLTVL.

The gene calls are TRBV6-5 and TRBJ1-2; the D is unclear. This CDR3 is built from 13 residues. Deletions cut 9 bases from V and 4 bases from J, with 15 bases between. The germline gives CDR1 MNHEY, CDR2 SVGAGI. For the CDR3, the DNA is TGTGCCAGTACCCGCGAAAAGGGCTATGGCTACACCTTC. Protein: CASTREKGYGYTF.

The chain couples TRBV7-6 to TRBJ2-1; 9 nucleotides agree with TRBD2. This CDR3 has 17 amino acids. CDR1 and CDR2 (germline): SGHVS, FNYEAQ. Germline trimming cut 2 bases from V and 2 bases from J; bases unmatched to any gene: 7. As DNA, the CDR3 is TGTGCCAGCAGCTTACCCGCTAGCGGGAACCCCTACAATGAGCAGTTCTTC. It codes for CASSLPASGNPYNEQFF.

The chain combines TRBV6-2 or TRBV6-3 with TRBJ1-5, with 9 positions matching TRBD1. CDR1 MNHEY and CDR2 SVGEGT come from the germline V gene. V was pared by 2 bases and J by 3 bases, with 14 bases of the junction left unmatched. This CDR3 comprises 19 residues. DNA of the CDR3: TGTGCCAGCAGTTACCCGGGGACAGGGAAATGGGAGGACAATCAGCCCCAGCATTTT. Its protein is CASSYPGTGKWEDNQPQHF.

V and J are TRBV9 and TRBJ2-1; 10 bases are a match to TRBD2. The CDR3 length is 16 residues. Germline V gene lookup returns CDR1 SGDLS and CDR2 YYNGEE. The ends lost 0 bases at V and 12 bases at J; junction bases unmatched: 12. The CDR3 DNA reads TGTGCCAGCAGCGTAGGGAGCGGGGGGGCATCAGGCGGGCAGTTCTTC. It is translated as CASSVGSGGASGGQFF.

The rearrangement links TRBV5-1 to TRBJ1-1, with D maybe TRBD1 (6 bases). V lost 0 bases, J lost 2 bases, and 8 bases lay in between. The germline gives CDR1 SGHRS, CDR2 YFSETQ. CDR3 length: 14 residues. CDR3 DNA: TGCGCCAGCAGCTTGGGGACAGTCAACACTGAAGCTTTCTTT. It codes for CASSLGTVNTEAFF.

This clone has a single count. This rearrangement joins TRBV7-6 to TRBJ2-5; no clear D. The V and J ends lost 5 bases and 4 bases respectively, with 17 bases between them. The CDR3 totals 15 residues. Germline V gene sequence: CDR1 SGHVS, CDR2 FNYEAQ. The CDR3 DNA sequence: TGTGCCAGCAGCGTGTCGCCTCCCCCAAGAGAGACCCAGTACTTC. It encodes CASSVSPPPRETQYF.